The 16 T cell receptor beta chains given below trace back to one sample, sequenced in a study of response to subunit inactivated influenza vaccine. TCRdb ran MiXCR on the RT-PCR reads and lists one entry per CDR3 protein. The sample comprises about 500,000 distinct CDR3 sequences, approximately 17% of which are singletons, and roughly 3% rests with the top ten. The sequenced sample was CD4+ T cells sorted from PBMCs, obtained 23 months after vaccination. The receptors stem from a man aged 50-75 years who received an inactivated influenza vaccine.

The chain recombines TRBV7-9 with TRBJ2-7; tentatively, D is TRBD1 (6 bases). V was clipped by 5 bases and J by 6 bases, with 20 bases between them. CDR1 and CDR2 (germline): SEHNR, FQNEAQ (reference sequence). The CDR3 runs 15 residues. In nucleotides, the CDR3 is TGTGCCAGCAGCGCCACCGGAGTACAGGGATTCGAGCAGTACTTC. The encoded protein is CASSATGVQGFEQYF.

The chain is built from TRBV7-2 and TRBJ2-7, with D possibly being TRBD1 (6 bases). V was cut by 2 bases and J by 4 bases, with 12 bases left in between. This CDR3 region has 14 residues. Per the germline V gene, CDR1 is SGHTA and CDR2 is FQGNSA. CDR3 loop: CASSLRDIGYEQYF. The CDR3 DNA reads TGTGCCAGCAGCTTACGGGACATAGGGTACGAGCAGTACTTC.

This clonotype was counted between two and nine times. This chain uses TRBV4-1 with TRBJ1-2; D gene unclear. Per the germline V gene, CDR1 is MGHRA and CDR2 is YSYEKL. Deletions cut 2 bases from V and 4 bases from J, with 11 bases between. This CDR3 has 14 residues. CDR3 bases: TGCGCCAGCAGCCAATCAGCGAACGGCTATGGCTACACCTTC. It yields the protein CASSQSANGYGYTF.

V is TRBV20-1 and J is TRBJ2-7; D may be TRBD1 (6 bases). Trimming pared 3 bases from V and 5 bases from J, leaving 11 bases between. Germline V CDR1 and CDR2: DFQATT, SNEGSKA (reference sequence). CDR3 length: 12 residues. The CDR3 loop is CSASPRGDEQYF. CDR3 DNA sequence: TGCAGTGCTAGCCCCAGGGGTGACGAGCAGTACTTC.

Only a few counts were recorded for this clonotype. The chain carries TRBV19 and TRBJ2-3; the D is unclear. V lost 0 bases, J lost 0 bases, and 4 bases lay in between. The CDR3 runs to 14 residues. From germline, CDR1 is LNHDA and CDR2 SQIVND (reference sequence). DNA for the CDR3: TGTGCCAGTAGTATAGACGGGAGCACAGATACGCAGTATTTT. Residues: CASSIDGSTDTQYF.

This clonotype was observed a handful of times. V gene TRBV25-1 combines with J gene TRBJ1-1; D remains ambiguous. Germline CDR1 is MGHDK and CDR2 is SYGVNS. Trimming removed 4 bases at V and 1 base at J, with 4 bases between. This CDR3 is 12 amino acids long. As DNA, the CDR3 is TGTGCCAGCAGTGCGAAGAACACTGAAGCTTTCTTT. It translates to CASSAKNTEAFF. Looking up the rest from reference TRBV25-1 and TRBJ1-1 gives the full variable domain: EADIYQTPRYLVIGTGKKITLECSQTMGHDKMYWYQQDPGMELHLIHYSYGVNSTEKGDLSSESTVSRIRTEHFPLTLESARPSHTSQYLCASSAKNTEAFFGQGTRLTVV.

This clonotype occurred a few times. The V call is TRBV10-1, the J call TRBJ2-3, with a weak D call TRBD1 (5 bases). This CDR3 has 14 residues. Germline V CDR1 and CDR2: WNHNN, SYGVQD (reference sequence). The germline V and J ends were trimmed by 3 bases and 4 bases, with 11 bases remaining between them. DNA for the CDR3: TGCGCCAGCAGTGACAGGGTAGGGGCAGATACGCAGTATTTT. It encodes CASSDRVGADTQYF.

This rearrangement joins TRBV5-1 to TRBJ2-3; D possibly matches TRBD1 or TRBD2 (5 bases each). The CDR3 is 13 residues long. CDR1 and CDR2 from the germline V gene are SGHRS and YFSETQ. Trimming took off 0 bases at V and 10 bases at J, with 12 bases between the two ends. This CDR3 reads CASSLGEGRAQYF. The CDR3 DNA follows: TGCGCCAGCAGCTTGGGCGAGGGGCGGGCGCAGTATTTT.

The chain joins TRBV20-1 to TRBJ1-2; D unresolved. The CDR3 extends over 13 amino acids. The V gene's germline CDR1 is DFQATT and CDR2 SNEGSKA (reference sequence). Deletions cut 6 bases from V and 2 bases from J, with 13 bases between. CDR3 sequence reads: CSAAVGSNYGYTF. In DNA form, the CDR3 reads TGCAGTGCCGCGGTGGGTTCCAACTATGGCTACACCTTC.

This clonotype was observed at least ten times. This sequence joins TRBV20-1 and TRBJ2-7, with a possible D match to TRBD2 (6 bases). Trimming took 1 base from V and 3 from J, leaving 10 bases between them. The germline CDR1 and CDR2 sequences are DFQATT and SNEGSKA (reference sequence). The CDR3 contains 13 residues. The CDR3 sequence: CSARVGSGYEQYF. The CDR3 DNA is TGCAGTGCTAGAGTGGGTAGCGGCTACGAGCAGTACTTC.

The V call is TRBV5-5, the J call TRBJ2-7; D not resolved. Germline lookup yields CDR1 SGHKS and CDR2 YYEKEE (reference sequence). CDR3 length equals 13 residues. The V end was cut by 3 bases, the J end by 5 bases, with 12 bases between. This CDR3 reads CASSWRGGDEQYF. The CDR3 region has the DNA TGTGCCAGCAGCTGGCGCGGCGGCGACGAGCAGTACTTC.

This clonotype was observed a few times. DNA of the CDR3: TGTGCCAGCAACCTTGGGCAGGGAAAAACTGAAGCTTTCTTT. Encoded protein: CASNLGQGKTEAFF. The chain is built from TRBV3-1 and TRBJ1-1; tentatively, D is TRBD1 (5 bases). V was clipped by 7 bases and J by 5 bases, with 17 bases between them. This CDR3 has 14 amino acids. Germline V gene lookup returns CDR1 LGHDT and CDR2 YNNKEL (reference sequence).

This clonotype was seen a handful of times. The V and J genes are TRBV5-1 and TRBJ2-2; the D is unclear. The CDR3 runs 12 residues. Between the trimmed V and J ends, which lost 7 bases and 5 bases, there was a span of 9 bases. Germline lookup yields CDR1 SGHRS and CDR2 YFSETQ. The CDR3 nucleotides read TGCGCCAGCCATATAGAAACCGGGGAGCTGTTTTTT. It encodes CASHIETGELFF.

This clonotype occurred a few times. At one boundary the junction diverges from the germline segment, which might be a read error. This sequence joins TRBV7-7 and TRBJ2-7; the D is unclear. The CDR3 length is 9 residues. Germline loops: CDR1 SSHAT, CDR2 FNYEAQ (reference sequence). Here the CDR3 reads CASSPLEYF. CDR3 nucleotides: TGTGCTAGCAGCCCTCTGGAGTACTTC.

This clonotype was detected ten times or more. This chain links TRBV29-1 with TRBJ2-3; 7 bases map to TRBD2. J lost 0 bases, V lost 8 bases, and 11 bases had no gene match. Germline CDR1 is SQVTM and CDR2 is ANQGSEA. The CDR3 has 15 residues. The CDR3 region is CSTASGSTSTDTQYF. In nucleotides, the CDR3 is TGCAGCACGGCTAGCGGTTCAACTAGCACAGATACGCAGTATTTT.

The V and J genes are TRBV5-1 and TRBJ2-5; no clear D gene. Germline assignment: CDR1 SGHRS and CDR2 YFSETQ. V was pared by 0 bases and J by 2 bases, with 8 bases between. This CDR3 is 14 amino acids long. The CDR3 coding sequence is TGCGCCAGCAGCTTGGAGTCCAGTCAAGAGACCCAGTACTTC. It yields the protein CASSLESSQETQYF.